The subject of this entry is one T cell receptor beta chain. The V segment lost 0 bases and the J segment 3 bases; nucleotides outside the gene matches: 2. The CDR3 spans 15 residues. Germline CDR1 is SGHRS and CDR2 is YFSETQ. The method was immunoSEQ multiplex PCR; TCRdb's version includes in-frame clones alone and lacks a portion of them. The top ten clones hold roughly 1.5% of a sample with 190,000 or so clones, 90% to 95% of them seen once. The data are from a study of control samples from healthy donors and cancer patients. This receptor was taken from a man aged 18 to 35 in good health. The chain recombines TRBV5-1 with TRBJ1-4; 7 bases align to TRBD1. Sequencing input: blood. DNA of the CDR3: TGCGCCAGCAGCTTGGACAGGGGCTCTAATGAAAAACTGTTTTTT. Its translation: CASSLDRGSNEKLFF.